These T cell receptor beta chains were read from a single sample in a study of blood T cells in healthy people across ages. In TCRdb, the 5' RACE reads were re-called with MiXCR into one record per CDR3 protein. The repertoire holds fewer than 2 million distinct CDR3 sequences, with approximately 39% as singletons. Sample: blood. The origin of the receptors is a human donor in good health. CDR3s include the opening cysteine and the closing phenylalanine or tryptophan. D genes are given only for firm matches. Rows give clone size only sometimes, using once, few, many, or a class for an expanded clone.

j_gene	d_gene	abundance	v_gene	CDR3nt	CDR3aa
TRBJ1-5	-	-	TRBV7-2	TGTGCCAGCAGCCACACCGAGGGCCCTAGCAATCAGCCCCGGCATTTT	CASSHTEGPSNQPRHF
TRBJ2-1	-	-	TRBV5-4	TGTGCCAGCAGCCGGACAGAGTGGGGCGGTGAGCAGTTCTTC	CASSRTEWGGEQFF
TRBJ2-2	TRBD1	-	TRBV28	TGTGCCAGCAGTTTAACTATGACAGGGGACGCCGGGGAGCTGTTTTTT	CASSLTMTGDAGELFF
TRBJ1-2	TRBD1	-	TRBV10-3	TGTGCCATCAGAACCGGGACAGGGGGCGCGAACTATGGCTACACCTTC	CAIRTGTGGANYGYTF
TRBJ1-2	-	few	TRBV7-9	TGTGCCAGCAGCCCACCGCTGGACTATGGCTACACCTTC	CASSPPLDYGYTF
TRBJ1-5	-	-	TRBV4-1	TGCGCCAGCAGCCTTTCGACTGGGCTTATGCAGCCCCAGCATTTT	CASSLSTGLMQPQHF
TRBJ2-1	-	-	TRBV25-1	TGTGCCAGCAGTGAAGTATCTCCTCGGTATGAGCAGTTCTTC	CASSEVSPRYEQFF
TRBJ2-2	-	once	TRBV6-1	TGTGCCAGCAGTGAAGGAGGCGACACCGGGGAGCGGTTTTTT	CASSEGGDTGERFF
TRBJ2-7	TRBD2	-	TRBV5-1	TGCGCCAGCAGCGCTGCGACTAGCGGGGGGACCTTAAGCTCCTACGAGCAGTACTTC	CASSAATSGGTLSSYEQYF
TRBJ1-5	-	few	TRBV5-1	TGCGCCAGCAGCTTGGATCCTATAGGTCAGCCCCAGCATTTT	CASSLDPIGQPQHF
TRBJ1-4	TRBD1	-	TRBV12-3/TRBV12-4	TGTGCCAACAGTCAACAGGGGCGGTATGAAAAACTGTTTTTT	CANSQQGRYEKLFF
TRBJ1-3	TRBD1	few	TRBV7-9	TGTGCCAGCAGCGATAGAGGGGGGACAGCATCTCCCTCTGGAAACACCATATATTTT	CASSDRGGTASPSGNTIYF
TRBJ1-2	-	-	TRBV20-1	TGCAGTGCTAGAGATTGGCAGGGTTACAATGCTAACTATGGCTACACCTTC	CSARDWQGYNANYGYTF
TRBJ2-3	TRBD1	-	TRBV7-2	TGTGCCAGCAGCCCCCTAGCATTGGGACAGATAACAGATACGCAGTATTTT	CASSPLALGQITDTQYF
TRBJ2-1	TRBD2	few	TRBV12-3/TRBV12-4	TGTGCCAGCAAGACTAGCGGGGGCCCATACAATGAGCAGTTCTTC	CASKTSGGPYNEQFF
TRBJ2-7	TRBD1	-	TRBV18	TGTGCCAGCTCACCACTACAGGGGCCTCCGGGCGAGCAGTACTTC	CASSPLQGPPGEQYF
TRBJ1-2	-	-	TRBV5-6	TGTGCCAGCAGCTTCACTCGGGGGGTGTATGGCTACACCTTC	CASSFTRGVYGYTF
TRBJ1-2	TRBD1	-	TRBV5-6	TGTGCCAGCAGCTGGGACAGGACCTATGGCTACACCTTC	CASSWDRTYGYTF
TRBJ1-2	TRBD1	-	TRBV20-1	TGTAGTGCTACCGAAGGAGGCTGGGGGTTACAGGGGTATGGCTACACCTTC	CSATEGGWGLQGYGYTF
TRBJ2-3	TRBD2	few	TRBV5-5	TGTGCCAGCAGCTTAACCGGTTCTAGCGGGGGTAGCACAGATACGCAGTATTTT	CASSLTGSSGGSTDTQYF
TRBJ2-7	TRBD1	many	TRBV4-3	TGCGCCAGCAGCCAAGGGCAGGGGGTCTCCTACGAGCAGTACTTC	CASSQGQGVSYEQYF
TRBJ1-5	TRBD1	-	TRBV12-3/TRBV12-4	TGTGCCAGCAGTCCTTATACAGGGGGCGCTTTTAATCAGCCCCAGCATTTT	CASSPYTGGAFNQPQHF
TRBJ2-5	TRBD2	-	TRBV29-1	TGCAGCGTTGAGGCGGGGGTTCAGGAGCAGTACTTC	CSVEAGVQEQYF
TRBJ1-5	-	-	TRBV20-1	TGCAGTGTCGCTAGGGATCAGCCCCAGCATTTT	CSVARDQPQHF
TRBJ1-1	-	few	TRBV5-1	TGCGCCAGCAAAGGTGTACCGAACACTGAAGCTTTCTTT	CASKGVPNTEAFF
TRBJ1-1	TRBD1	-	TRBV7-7	TGTGCCAGCAGCTCCACAGGGGACCCGAACACTGAAGCTTTCTTT	CASSSTGDPNTEAFF
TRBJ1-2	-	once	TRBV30	TGTGCCTGGAGTATCCCGGGGCGCCCGAACTATGGCTACACCTTC	CAWSIPGRPNYGYTF
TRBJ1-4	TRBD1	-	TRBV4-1	TGCGCCAGCAGCCGACCTGGGACAGGGGGATCGAAAAAACTGTTTTTT	CASSRPGTGGSKKLFF
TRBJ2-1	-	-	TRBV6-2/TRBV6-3	TGTGCCAGCAGTTTGGAAGAGGATAATGAGCAGTTCTTC	CASSLEEDNEQFF
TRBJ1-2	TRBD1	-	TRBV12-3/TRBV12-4	TGTGCCAGCAGTCCCCGGGACAGGGTGAGGTACTATGGCTACACCTTC	CASSPRDRVRYYGYTF
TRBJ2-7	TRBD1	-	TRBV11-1	TGTGCCAGCAGCTCATTGACGGGGGACAGGGGGCGCGAGCGGTACTTC	CASSSLTGDRGRERYF
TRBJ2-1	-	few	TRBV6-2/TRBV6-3	TGTGCCAGCAGCCGCGGCGGGGCCGGAATGTACAATGAGCAGTTCTTC	CASSRGGAGMYNEQFF
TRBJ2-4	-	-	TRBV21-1	TGTGCCCAAAAGGTGGAGTACTTC	CAQKVEYF
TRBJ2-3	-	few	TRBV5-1	TGCGCCAGCGGCGACAGCAACACAGATACGCAGTATTTT	CASGDSNTDTQYF
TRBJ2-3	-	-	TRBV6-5	TGTGTCAGCAGTTACTCGAACGCAGGAAGCACAGATACGCAGTATTTT	CVSSYSNAGSTDTQYF
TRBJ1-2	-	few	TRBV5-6	TGTGCCAGCAGCCCACGATACAGCTATGGCTACACCTTC	CASSPRYSYGYTF
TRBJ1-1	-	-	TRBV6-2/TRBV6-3	TGTGCCAGCACAAGAAGAAAGACAGAGATTAACACTGAAGCTTTCTTT	CASTRRKTEINTEAFF
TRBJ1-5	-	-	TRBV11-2	TGTGCCAGCAGCTTAATTCCCGAACAGCCCCAGCATTTT	CASSLIPEQPQHF
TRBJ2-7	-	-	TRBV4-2	TGTGCCAGCAGCCCACGACAGGTAAACGAGCAGTACTTC	CASSPRQVNEQYF
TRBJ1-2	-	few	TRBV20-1	TGCAGTGCTAGAGACGAGGGGTCATGGGGCTATGGCTACACCTTC	CSARDEGSWGYGYTF
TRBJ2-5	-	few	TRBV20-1	TGCAGTGCTAGGGGTACCATTCAAGAGACCCAGTACTTC	CSARGTIQETQYF
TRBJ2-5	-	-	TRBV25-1	TGTGCCAGCAGTGCCTGGGTTGAACAAGAGACCCAGTACTTC	CASSAWVEQETQYF
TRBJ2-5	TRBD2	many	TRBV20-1	TGCAGTGCTATATCAGGGACTAGCGGGGGGAACCAAGAGACCCAGTACTTC	CSAISGTSGGNQETQYF
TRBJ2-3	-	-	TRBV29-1	TGCAGTGCACATAAAGAGGGCACAGATACGCAGTATTTT	CSAHKEGTDTQYF
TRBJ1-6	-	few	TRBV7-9	TGTGCCAGCAGCTTACGGACAGAGAATTCACCCCTCCACTTT	CASSLRTENSPLHF
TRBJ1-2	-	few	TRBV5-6	TGTGCCAGCAGCTTGAGGAGTGGCGCCTATGGCTACACCTTC	CASSLRSGAYGYTF
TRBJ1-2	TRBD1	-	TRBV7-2	TGTGCCAGCAGCTCGTGGGGGACAGGGAATGGCTACACCTTC	CASSSWGTGNGYTF
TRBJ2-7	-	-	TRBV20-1	TGCAGTGCTAAGACGGGGATCGCTTTCTACGAGCAGTACTTC	CSAKTGIAFYEQYF
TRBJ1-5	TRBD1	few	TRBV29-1	TGCAGCGTTAGTGGACAGGGAATAGGGCCCCAGCATTTT	CSVSGQGIGPQHF
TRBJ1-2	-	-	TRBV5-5	TGTGCCAGCAGCTTGAGGGCCACTAACTATGGCTACACCTTC	CASSLRATNYGYTF
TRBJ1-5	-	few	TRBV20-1	TGCAGTGCTAGATTCGGGATAGGAGAGAATCAGCCCCAGCATTTT	CSARFGIGENQPQHF
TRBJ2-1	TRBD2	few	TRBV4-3	TGCGCCAGCAGCCAAGATGCCCGGGCTAGCGGAAACAATGAGCAGTTCTTC	CASSQDARASGNNEQFF
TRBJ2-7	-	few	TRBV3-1	TGTGCCAGCAGCCAGGCCCCCTCCGAGCAGTACTTC	CASSQAPSEQYF
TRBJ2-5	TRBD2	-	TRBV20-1	TGCAGTGCTAGGGGGGGGAATAAGGAGACCCAGTACTTC	CSARGGNKETQYF
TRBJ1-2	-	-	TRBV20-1	TGCAGTGCTCCGTCGGGGGACTATGGCTACACCTTC	CSAPSGDYGYTF